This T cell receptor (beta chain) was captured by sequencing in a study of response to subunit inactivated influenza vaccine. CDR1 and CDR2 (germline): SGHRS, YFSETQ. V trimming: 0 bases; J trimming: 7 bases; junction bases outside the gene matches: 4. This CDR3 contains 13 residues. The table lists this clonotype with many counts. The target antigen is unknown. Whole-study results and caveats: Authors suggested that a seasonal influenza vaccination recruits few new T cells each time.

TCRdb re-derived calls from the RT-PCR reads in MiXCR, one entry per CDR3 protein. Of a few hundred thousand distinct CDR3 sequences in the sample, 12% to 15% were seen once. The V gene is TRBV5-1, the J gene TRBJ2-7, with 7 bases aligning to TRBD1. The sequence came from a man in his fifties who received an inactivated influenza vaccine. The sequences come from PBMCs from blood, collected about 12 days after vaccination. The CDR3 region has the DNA TGCGCCAGCAGCTTGGAGGGGGCGCGGGAGCAGTACTTC. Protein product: CASSLEGAREQYF.